This TCR beta chain came from a study of monozygotic twins with cystic fibrosis. Overall study findings and caveats: Monozygotic CF twins shared more identical nucleotide clonotypes than unrelated patients.

Germline V lookup: CDR1 SGHNT, CDR2 YYREEE (reference sequence). This CDR3 contains 13 residues. Trimming stripped 0 bases from V and 7 bases from J, with 11 bases between. The assay was immunoSEQ multiplex PCR, and TCRdb's table has in-frame clones only and misses some. The sample has around 27,000 clones, around nine tenths seen once. As concerns this clone: The antigen is unknown.

The sequenced sample was blood. The TCR was taken from a girl aged 2-10 years with cystic fibrosis. This chain uses TRBV5-4 with TRBJ2-7; D uncertain. The CDR3 protein is CASSLVGRREQYF. The CDR3 DNA reads as TGTGCCAGCAGCTTGGTAGGGCGAAGGGAGCAGTACTTC.